This T cell receptor (beta chain) was sequenced for a study of shared clonotypes between healthy human individuals. Overall study context: Researchers drew samples from two women and a few men aged 18 to 49. For every donor, three CD4 naive, three CD4 memory, two CD8 naive and one CD8 memory plates were used.

DNA at around 190 ng, some 31,000 T cell genomes, went into sorted-subset replicate PCRs. Sequenced by immunoSEQ multiplex PCR; TCRdb stores in-frame clones only, minus some. The profile covers 2.5 million or so clones, with approximately 90% appearing a single time and around 0.14% taken by the ten largest. The V and J ends lost 2 bases and 7 bases respectively, with 17 bases between them. The CDR3 runs to 15 residues. Looked up from germline, CDR1 is MNHNS and CDR2 is SASEGT. General study results and limits: Naive subsets, compared against memory subsets, generally had larger estimated richness values.

This clone has just a few counts. Its antigen is currently unknown. This sequence originates from a man aged 18 to 30 in good health. Sequencing was performed on naive CD4+ T cells sorted from blood. Subset defined: CD45RA+ positively selected. V and J are TRBV6-1 and TRBJ1-1; the D is unclear. The DNA of the CDR3 is TGTGCCAGCAGTGAAATCGGGAACATGGTAGGTGAAGCTTTCTTT. Its protein is CASSEIGNMVGEAFF.